This paragraph reports one T cell receptor (beta chain). This receptor's antigen is unknown. No much larger clone exists at a distance of one base, and base qualities are not known. These data are taken from a study of T cell repertoires in cytomegalovirus infection (dated by TCRdb to about 2019). Regarding the study in general: Recently identified HLA-C-restricted CMV epitopes, whose presentation resists viral immunomodulation, were targeted by peptide stimulations together with well-studied HLA-B-restricted epitopes. Donor HLA type was relevant to the analysis, as public TCR beta signatures indicated carriage of CMV infection together with the matching HLA type. General conclusions and limits of the study: The ex vivo response was dominated by HLA-C-restricted CMV-specific TCR beta clonotypes, and the single most frequent clonotype in two of eight donors was supplied by these HLA-C-restricted clonotypes. In both this cohort and an independent roughly 350-donor cohort, the cumulative frequency of public TCR beta family members distinguished carriers of CMV infection plus the relevant HLA type.

V is pruned by 6 bases and J by 0 bases, leaving 8 bases of the junction without a gene match. The CDR3 holds 17 amino acids from the cysteine to the phenylalanine. The read is trimmed to its CDR3 DNA, 51 bases read in frame from base 1. The germline V gene gives CDR1 as MNHNS and CDR2 as SASEGT. This specimen's treatment or condition label, interpreted: in vitro stimulation with specific CMV peptide epitopes to enrich CMV-specific T cells. The sample was run on an Illumina HiSeq 1500. The raw public reads went through TCRdb reprocessing: fastp at Q25, MiXCR clone calling, in-frame beta chains kept. Each entry is one CDR3 protein sequence, shown with its most common DNA and genes. The sample table records hundreds of thousands of distinct CDR3 sequences; 30% to 35% of these occur just once. The ten largest clones represent over 15% of the sample.

This receptor chain uses TRBV6-1 and TRBJ1-6; 7 central bases correspond to TRBD1. The receptor's source is a human donor in good health (CMV status not recorded). Some clones in this sample may be carry-over from other donors' samples. This material consisted of cultured PBMCs, taken from culture after CMV antigen stimulation. The sequenced DNA is TGTGCCAGCAGCTCCGGACAGGCTAGCTCCTATAATTCACCCCTCCACTTT. Its translation reads: CASSSGQASSYNSPLHF.